This T cell receptor beta chain was observed in a study of glioma-infiltrating T cells after dendritic cell vaccination. On the study more broadly: Autologous tumor lysate-pulsed dendritic cell vaccination was given between the early 2000s and the early 2010s. Patients received three intradermal dendritic cell vaccine injections at biweekly intervals.

Method: immunoSEQ multiplex PCR; TCRdb's copy keeps in-frame clones and lacks some. Here the sample spans tens of thousands of clones, 75% to 90% being singletons. In this sample, this clone turned up once. Antigen: not known. Time point of the sample: after dendritic cell vaccination, including at tumor progression/relapse. Study observations and caveats: Survival was not directly related to TCR clonality in these patients.

V was cut by 1 base and J by 5 bases, with 21 bases left in between. Germline lookup yields CDR1 MNHNS and CDR2 SASEGT. The CDR3 spans 18 residues. This sequence joins TRBV6-1 and TRBJ1-3; no definite D call. Sample: blood, taken after dendritic cell vaccination. This receptor was identified in a human donor with glioblastoma. DNA of the CDR3: TGTGCCAGCAGTGAAGTTCCGAGGAACCATGTTTCTCGAAACACCATATATTTT. It is translated as CASSEVPRNHVSRNTIYF.